A selection of T cell receptor beta chains follows, all from one sample in a study of CD8 T cells in ankylosing spondylitis. TCRdb reanalysed the 5' RACE reads using MiXCR and keeps one entry per CDR3 protein. The sample has hundreds of thousands of distinct CDR3 sequences, approximately 10% seen once. Sequences were obtained from blood, either unsorted or a sorted T cell fraction (not recorded which). The receptors come from a male donor with ankylosing spondylitis. Each CDR3 is given with its conserved first and last residue. D genes are given only for firm matches. Some rows have no size entry. The others give once, few or many, or a class for an expanded clone.

TRBV20-1	.	.	TRBJ2-1	TGCAGTGCAGAGACAGAAGCCTACAATGAGCAGTTCTTC	CSAETEAYNEQFF
TRBV4-2	few	.	TRBJ1-5	TGTGCCAGCAGCCCTGAAAAAGGGGGGCGCAATCAGCCCCAGCATTTT	CASSPEKGGRNQPQHF
TRBV20-1	few	.	TRBJ2-1	TGCAGTGCTAGTTTTGCGGTCTCCTACAATGAGCAGTTCTTC	CSASFAVSYNEQFF
TRBV4-3	.	TRBD1	TRBJ2-1	TGCGCCAGCAGCCAAGGGACAGGGATCAATGAGCAGTTCTTC	CASSQGTGINEQFF
TRBV15	many	TRBD2	TRBJ2-1	TGTGCCACCAGCAGAGATAATGGCGGGAGGTTCTTC	CATSRDNGGRFF
TRBV27	.	.	TRBJ1-1	TGTGCCAGCAGTTCTAGGGCCAGGGATGGGGGCACTGAAGCTTTCTTT	CASSSRARDGGTEAFF
TRBV5-1	.	.	TRBJ2-7	TGCGCCAGCAGCCTGGCCACAGGTGATACCTACGAGCAGTACTTC	CASSLATGDTYEQYF
TRBV5-1	many	.	TRBJ2-3	TGCGCCAGCAGCTTTAACACAGATACGCAGTATTTT	CASSFNTDTQYF
TRBV20-1	many	TRBD1	TRBJ1-1	TGCAGTGCTACCGGGACAGGGAACACTGAAGCTTTCTTT	CSATGTGNTEAFF
TRBV20-1	few	TRBD2	TRBJ2-2	TGCAGTGCTAGGCGGGAGGGAAACACCGGGGAGCTGTTTTTT	CSARREGNTGELFF
TRBV27	.	.	TRBJ2-5	TGTGCCAGCACCGCTCGGCCCGACAGGAGGTTCCAAGAGACCCAGTACTTC	CASTARPDRRFQETQYF
TRBV18	.	.	TRBJ1-3	TGTGCCAGCTCACCGGACCGACAGCTCCTTGGAAACACCATATATTTT	CASSPDRQLLGNTIYF
TRBV4-3	.	.	TRBJ1-2	TGCGCCAGCAGCCAAGATCTGGCCAGGGGATACGGCTACACCTTC	CASSQDLARGYGYTF
TRBV20-1	.	.	TRBJ2-2	TGCAGTGCAATGCTAGCAGGGTACACCGGGGAGCTGTTTTTT	CSAMLAGYTGELFF
TRBV5-1	.	.	TRBJ2-3	TGCGCCAGCAGCCCCGGTTGGAGCACAGATACGCAGTATTTT	CASSPGWSTDTQYF
TRBV10-3	.	.	TRBJ1-2	TGTGCCATCAGTGAGTCGAATTACAGGTCGTATGGCTACACCTTC	CAISESNYRSYGYTF
TRBV20-1	.	.	TRBJ1-5	TGCAGTGCCCGAGCCGGAGTGAGGGACCGTTATCAGCCCCAGCATTTT	CSARAGVRDRYQPQHF
TRBV11-2	many	.	TRBJ2-5	TGTGCCAGCAGCTACAGGGTTCGGGAGACCCAGTACTTC	CASSYRVRETQYF
TRBV7-2	few	.	TRBJ2-1	TGTGCCAGCAGCCACACAGTAGTCTCCTACAATGAGCAGTTCTTC	CASSHTVVSYNEQFF
TRBV20-1	few	.	TRBJ1-4	TGCAGTGCTAGCTCCGACGGCGATAATGAAAAACTGTTTTTT	CSASSDGDNEKLFF
TRBV12-3/TRBV12-4	.	.	TRBJ1-6	TGTGCCAGCACCTCGACAGTTAATTCACCCCTCCACTTT	CASTSTVNSPLHF
TRBV5-4	.	.	TRBJ2-7	TGTGCCAGCAGCCCTCTGGGGACACAAAGGAACGAGCAGTACTTC	CASSPLGTQRNEQYF
TRBV12-3/TRBV12-4	few	.	TRBJ2-2	TGTGCCACCCAGGGTAGCGGGAACACCGGGGAGCTGTTTTTT	CATQGSGNTGELFF
TRBV15	many	.	TRBJ2-1	TGTGCCACCAGCAGAGAGACTAGTGGTTATGAGCAGTTCTTC	CATSRETSGYEQFF
TRBV7-2	.	TRBD2	TRBJ2-3	TGTGCCAGCAGGGGACTAGCGGGAGTTGCAGATACGCAGTATTTT	CASRGLAGVADTQYF